This TCR beta chain was identified in a study of blood T cell repertoires in COVID-19. Study-level background: Both acute and convalescent COVID-19 samples were obtained from the United States, Italy and Spain. T cells, B-cell-depleted T cells, or PBMCs provided the cDNA or gDNA that served as material.

Method: immunoSEQ multiplex PCR; TCRdb's copy keeps in-frame clones and lacks some. Among just over 150,000 clones, around 84% were seen once, and the ten largest hold 3% to 4%. The CDR3 loop spans 15 amino acids. From germline, CDR1 is MNHNS and CDR2 SASEGT. Deletions cut 1 base from V and 4 bases from J, with 11 bases between. The receptor comes from a human donor with acute or convalescent COVID-19. The donor label of this sample is uncertain. The chain joins TRBV6-1 to TRBJ2-1, with unresolved D. The specimen was peripheral blood. CDR3 bases: TGTGCCAGCAGTGAAGTGGCACAAAAATACAATGAGCAGTTCTTC. This gives the protein CASSEVAQKYNEQFF.